This is a list of T cell receptor beta chains from one sample in a study of blood T cell repertoires in COVID-19. The protocol was immunoSEQ multiplex PCR, while the TCRdb copy is restricted to in-frame clones and leaves out a portion. The sample consists of about 11,000 clones, 70% to 80% of them appearing once. Source material: peripheral blood. All receptors come from a man in his fifties or sixties with COVID-19, enrolled during active disease. Each CDR3 is given with its conserved first and last residue. The order of the fields is V gene, clone size, D gene, J gene, CDR3 protein, CDR3 DNA. A D gene is named only where the DNA matches it firmly. The listing skips clone size in some rows; elsewhere it reads once, few, many or a size class.

V gene: TRBV21-1; clone size: NA; D gene: NA; J gene: TRBJ2-7; CDR3 protein: CASRQECCPRGGTNYEQYF; CDR3 DNA: TGTGCCAGCAGACAAGAGTGCTGCCCCCGAGGGGGAACCAACTACGAGCAGTACTTC
V gene: TRBV5-1; clone size: NA; D gene: TRBD1; J gene: TRBJ2-7; CDR3 protein: CASSSGQAPYEQYF; CDR3 DNA: TGCGCCAGCAGCTCAGGACAGGCGCCCTACGAGCAGTACTTC
V gene: TRBV12-3/TRBV12-4; clone size: NA; D gene: NA; J gene: TRBJ2-7; CDR3 protein: CASGQGPSVEQYF; CDR3 DNA: TGTGCCAGCGGTCAGGGCCCGTCGGTGGAGCAGTACTTC
V gene: TRBV18; clone size: NA; D gene: NA; J gene: TRBJ1-6; CDR3 protein: CASSPESQGSPLHF; CDR3 DNA: TGTGCCAGCTCACCAGAATCACAGGGTTCACCCCTCCACTTT
V gene: TRBV7-8; clone size: few; D gene: TRBD1; J gene: TRBJ1-5; CDR3 protein: CASSQDRGPSQPQHF; CDR3 DNA: TGTGCTAGCAGCCAGGACAGGGGGCCGAGTCAGCCCCAGCATTTT
V gene: TRBV24-1; clone size: NA; D gene: TRBD1; J gene: TRBJ2-1; CDR3 protein: CATSDFPDRGAYNEQFF; CDR3 DNA: TGTGCCACCAGTGATTTTCCGGACAGGGGCGCCTACAATGAGCAGTTCTTC
V gene: TRBV5-1; clone size: NA; D gene: TRBD2; J gene: TRBJ2-3; CDR3 protein: CASSLEGLAHDTQYF; CDR3 DNA: TGCGCCAGCAGCTTGGAGGGACTAGCACACGATACGCAGTATTTT
V gene: TRBV5-1; clone size: NA; D gene: TRBD1; J gene: TRBJ1-1; CDR3 protein: CASSYGTGGKVNTEAFF; CDR3 DNA: TGCGCCAGCAGCTACGGGACAGGGGGCAAAGTGAACACTGAAGCTTTCTTT
V gene: TRBV27; clone size: NA; D gene: TRBD1; J gene: TRBJ2-1; CDR3 protein: CASSLSPDRLYNVEQFF; CDR3 DNA: TGTGCCAGCAGTTTATCCCCGGACAGGCTATACAATGTTGAGCAGTTCTTC
V gene: TRBV21-1; clone size: NA; D gene: NA; J gene: TRBJ1-5; CDR3 protein: CASSKGQGTYSNQPQHF; CDR3 DNA: TGTGCCAGCAGCAAGGGACAGGGGACCTATAGCAATCAGCCCCAGCATTTT
V gene: TRBV29-1; clone size: NA; D gene: TRBD2; J gene: TRBJ2-1; CDR3 protein: CSVEDSLAGGLDEQFF; CDR3 DNA: TGCAGCGTTGAAGACTCACTAGCGGGGGGGCTTGATGAGCAGTTCTTC
V gene: TRBV3-1/TRBV3-2; clone size: NA; D gene: NA; J gene: TRBJ2-1; CDR3 protein: CASSQEEVFYNEQFF; CDR3 DNA: TGTGCCAGCAGCCAAGAGGAGGTCTTTTACAATGAGCAGTTCTTC
V gene: TRBV4-3; clone size: once; D gene: TRBD1; J gene: TRBJ1-5; CDR3 protein: CASSQGTGTNQPQHF; CDR3 DNA: TGCGCCAGCAGCCAAGGGACAGGGACCAATCAGCCCCAGCATTTT
V gene: TRBV7-8; clone size: few; D gene: TRBD1; J gene: TRBJ1-4; CDR3 protein: CASSTGGNEKLFF; CDR3 DNA: TGTGCCAGCAGTACAGGGGGTAATGAAAAACTGTTTTTT
V gene: TRBV5-4; clone size: NA; D gene: TRBD1; J gene: TRBJ1-2; CDR3 protein: CASSLVGTGNYGYTF; CDR3 DNA: TGTGCCAGCAGCTTGGTCGGGACAGGGAACTATGGCTACACCTTC
V gene: TRBV6-6; clone size: NA; D gene: TRBD2; J gene: TRBJ2-1; CDR3 protein: CASRRLSVVAGGLYNEQFF; CDR3 DNA: TGTGCCAGCAGACGACTCTCGGTAGTTGCGGGAGGCCTCTACAATGAGCAGTTCTTC
V gene: TRBV2; clone size: NA; D gene: NA; J gene: TRBJ2-2; CDR3 protein: CASSREALRNTGELFF; CDR3 DNA: TGTGCCAGCTCTCGTGAGGCCCTTAGGAACACCGGGGAGCTGTTTTTT